This is a list of T cell receptor beta chains from one sample in a study of blood T cell repertoires in COVID-19. Assay: immunoSEQ multiplex PCR; the TCRdb copy retains only in-frame clones and omits some. This sample has about 260,000 clones, with 80% to 90% found just once. Sequenced sample: PBMCs or T cells enriched from blood (not recorded which). The receptors were gathered from a woman between 18 and 29 years old who had recovered from COVID-19. The CDR3 runs from the conserved cysteine through the conserved F or W. The D gene is left open where the match is weak.

>NA|TRBV5-1|TRBJ2-5
CASSLVGGRSETQYF
>TRBD1|TRBV6-5|TRBJ1-2
CASGGTGDYYGYTF
>TRBD1|TRBV3-1/TRBV3-2|TRBJ1-5
CASSGTGINQPQHF
>NA|TRBV5-1|TRBJ1-5
CASSLKGGGQPQHF
>TRBD1|TRBV27|TRBJ1-4
CASSSGQGYEKLFF
>NA|TRBV6-5|TRBJ2-7
CASSNFNYEQYF
>NA|TRBV21-1|TRBJ1-1
CASPDRETRFKGEPEDAEAFF
>NA|TRBV19|TRBJ2-3
CASSPFGSSTDTQYF
>TRBD1|TRBV27|TRBJ1-6
CASRLEQGSNSPLHF
>NA|TRBV5-1|TRBJ2-5
CASRVTSGQETQYF
>TRBD1|TRBV5-1|TRBJ1-2
CASSSPGTGIKGLYGYTF
>NA|TRBV7-9|TRBJ1-5
CASSTGGLSNQPQHF
>NA|TRBV4-1|TRBJ2-7
CASSQAYEQYF
>TRBD2|TRBV29-1|TRBJ2-2
CSVVVGGAWSTGELFF
>TRBD1|TRBV6-1|TRBJ1-2
CASSEDGRTGERGYTF
>TRBD2|TRBV7-9|TRBJ2-3
CASSLPPSGGAGDTQYF
>TRBD1|TRBV19|TRBJ1-5
CASSETGGGQPQHF
>NA|TRBV3-1/TRBV3-2|TRBJ1-5
CASSRRGNQPQHF
>NA|TRBV3-1/TRBV3-2|TRBJ1-1
CASSPDQGGTEAFF
>NA|TRBV7-3|TRBJ2-7
CASSSGTQYEQYF